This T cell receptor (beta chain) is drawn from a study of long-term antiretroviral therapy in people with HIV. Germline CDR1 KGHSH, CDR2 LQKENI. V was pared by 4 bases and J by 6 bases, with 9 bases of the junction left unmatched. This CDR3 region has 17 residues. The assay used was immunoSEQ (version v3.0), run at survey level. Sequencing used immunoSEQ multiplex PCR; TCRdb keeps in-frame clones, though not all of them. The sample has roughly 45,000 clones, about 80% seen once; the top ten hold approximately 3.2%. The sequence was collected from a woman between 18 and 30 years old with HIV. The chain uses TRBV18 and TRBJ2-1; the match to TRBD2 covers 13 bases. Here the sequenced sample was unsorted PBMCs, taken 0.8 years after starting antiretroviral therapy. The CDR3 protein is CASSQLAGGRFRNEQFF. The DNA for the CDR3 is TGTGCCAGCTCACAACTAGCGGGAGGGCGATTCCGCAATGAGCAGTTCTTC.